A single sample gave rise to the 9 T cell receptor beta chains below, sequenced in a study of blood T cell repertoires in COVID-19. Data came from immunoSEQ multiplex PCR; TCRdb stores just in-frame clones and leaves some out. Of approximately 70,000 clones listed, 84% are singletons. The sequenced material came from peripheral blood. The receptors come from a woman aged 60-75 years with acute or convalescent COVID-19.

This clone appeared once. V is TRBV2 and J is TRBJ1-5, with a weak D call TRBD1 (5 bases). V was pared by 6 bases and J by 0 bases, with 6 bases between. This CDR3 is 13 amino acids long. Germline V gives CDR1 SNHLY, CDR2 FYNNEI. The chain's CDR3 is CASRQDSNQPQHF. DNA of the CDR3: TGTGCCAGCAGACAGGATAGCAATCAGCCCCAGCATTTT.

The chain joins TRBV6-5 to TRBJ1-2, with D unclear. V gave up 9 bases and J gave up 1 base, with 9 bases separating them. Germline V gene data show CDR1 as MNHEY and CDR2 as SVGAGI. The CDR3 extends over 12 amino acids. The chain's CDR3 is CASCGGNYGYTF. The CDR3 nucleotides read TGTGCCAGTTGTGGCGGTAACTATGGCTACACCTTC.

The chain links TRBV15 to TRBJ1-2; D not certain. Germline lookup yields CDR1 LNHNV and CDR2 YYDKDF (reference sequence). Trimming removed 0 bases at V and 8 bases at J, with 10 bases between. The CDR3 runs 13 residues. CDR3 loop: CATSRDRLGGYTF. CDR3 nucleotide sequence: TGTGCCACCAGCAGAGATCGGTTGGGCGGCTACACCTTC. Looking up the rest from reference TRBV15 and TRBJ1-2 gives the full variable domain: DAMVIQNPRYQVTQFGKPVTLSCSQTLNHNVMYWYQQKSSQAPKLLFHYYDKDFNNEADTPDNFQSRRPNTSFCFLDIRSPGLGDTAMYLCATSRDRLGGYTFGSGTRLTVV.

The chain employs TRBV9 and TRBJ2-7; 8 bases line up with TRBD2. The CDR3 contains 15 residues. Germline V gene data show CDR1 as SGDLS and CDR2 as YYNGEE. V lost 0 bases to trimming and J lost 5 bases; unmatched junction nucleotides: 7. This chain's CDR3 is CASSVGAGGADEQYF. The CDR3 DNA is TGTGCCAGCAGCGTAGGGGCCGGGGGGGCTGACGAGCAGTACTTC.

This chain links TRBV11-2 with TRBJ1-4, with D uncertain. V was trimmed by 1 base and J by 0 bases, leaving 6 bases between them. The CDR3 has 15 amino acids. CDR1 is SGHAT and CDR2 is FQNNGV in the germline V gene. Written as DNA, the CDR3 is TGTGCCAGCAGCTTAGTCACGGCAACTAATGAAAAACTGTTTTTT. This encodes CASSLVTATNEKLFF.

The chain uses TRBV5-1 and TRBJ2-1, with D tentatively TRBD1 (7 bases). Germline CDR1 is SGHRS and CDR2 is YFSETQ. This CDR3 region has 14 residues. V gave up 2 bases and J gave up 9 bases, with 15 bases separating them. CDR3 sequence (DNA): TGCGCCAGCAGCTTAACTCAGGGGGGTGGTGAGCAGTTCTTC. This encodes CASSLTQGGGEQFF.

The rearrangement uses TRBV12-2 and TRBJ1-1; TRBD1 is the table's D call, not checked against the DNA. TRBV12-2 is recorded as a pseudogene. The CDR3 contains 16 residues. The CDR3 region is CASRLETGNWDTEAFF. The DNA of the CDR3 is TGTGCAAGTCGCTTGGAGACAGGGAATTGGGACACTGAAGCTTTCTTT.

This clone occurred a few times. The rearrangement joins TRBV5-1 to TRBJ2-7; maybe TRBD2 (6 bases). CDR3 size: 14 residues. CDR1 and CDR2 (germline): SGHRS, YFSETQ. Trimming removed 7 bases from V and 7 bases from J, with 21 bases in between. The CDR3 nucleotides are TGCGCCAGCCGCCTAGCGATCCTATCTGAAGAGCAGTACTTC. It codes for CASRLAILSEEQYF.

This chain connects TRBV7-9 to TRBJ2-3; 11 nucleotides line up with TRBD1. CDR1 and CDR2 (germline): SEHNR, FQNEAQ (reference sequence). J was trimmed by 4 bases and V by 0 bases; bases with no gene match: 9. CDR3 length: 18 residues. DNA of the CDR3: TGTGCCAGCAGCTTAGCAGCGGCCGGGACAGGGGGGTCAGATACGCAGTATTTT. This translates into CASSLAAAGTGGSDTQYF.